This T cell receptor beta chain comes out of a study of T cells in Graves' hyperthyroidism and ophthalmopathy. Regarding the study as a whole: Prediction of ophthalmopathy progression came a median 6.5 months pre-onset.

The investigators amplified TCR beta CDR3 regions from RNA transcripts. RT-PCR in the first round (using the HTBI primer set) targeted the TCR CDR3. TCRdb re-derived calls from the multiplex PCR reads in MiXCR, one entry per CDR3 protein. The top ten clones hold roughly 8.3% of a sample with about 840,000 distinct CDR3 sequences, 38% of them seen once. Germline-derived CDR1 and CDR2 are SQVTM and ANQGSEA. The CDR3 spans 15 residues. The V gene lost 5 bases and the J gene lost 5 bases, with 21 bases spanning the gap. As regards this clonotype: Its antigen is still unknown.

It was uncontrolled infection, other autoimmune disease, pregnancy or lactation that excluded patients. The sequence was collected from a man aged 18 to 29 with Graves' hyperthyroidism. The gene calls are TRBV29-1 and TRBJ1-1; weak D call: TRBD1 (6 bases). The sample comprised blood. CDR3 in amino acids: CSVLRSTGKLTEAFF. CDR3 sequence (DNA): TGCAGCGTTCTCCGGTCTACAGGGAAACTGACTGAAGCTTTCTTT.